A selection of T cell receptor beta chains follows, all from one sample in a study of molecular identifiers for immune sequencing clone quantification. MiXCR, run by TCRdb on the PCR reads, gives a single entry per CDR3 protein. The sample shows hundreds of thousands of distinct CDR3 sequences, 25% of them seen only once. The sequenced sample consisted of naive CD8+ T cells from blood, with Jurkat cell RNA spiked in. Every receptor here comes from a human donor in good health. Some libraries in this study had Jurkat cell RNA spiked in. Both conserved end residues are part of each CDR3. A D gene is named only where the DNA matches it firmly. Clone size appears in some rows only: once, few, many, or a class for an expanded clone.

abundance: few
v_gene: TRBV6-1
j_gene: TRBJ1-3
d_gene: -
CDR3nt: TGTGCCAGCAGTACCGCCGGGAGGGGACGGAACACCATATATTTT
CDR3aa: CASSTAGRGRNTIYF

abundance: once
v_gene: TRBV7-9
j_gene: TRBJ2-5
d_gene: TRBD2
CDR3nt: TGTGCCAGCAGCTTAGTAAGCGGGGCAGGCTGGTACCAAGAGACCCAGTACTTC
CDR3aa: CASSLVSGAGWYQETQYF

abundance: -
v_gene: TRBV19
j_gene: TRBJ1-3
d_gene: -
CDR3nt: TGTGCCAGTAGTATTGGAGGGCGCTCGGGAAACACCATATATTTT
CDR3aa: CASSIGGRSGNTIYF

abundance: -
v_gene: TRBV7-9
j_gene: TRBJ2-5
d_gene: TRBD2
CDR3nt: TGTGCCAGCAGCACCCTAGCGGGAGTTGAGACCCAGTACTTC
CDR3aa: CASSTLAGVETQYF

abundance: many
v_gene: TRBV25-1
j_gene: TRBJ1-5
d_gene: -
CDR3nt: TGTGCCGCAGGACTGGGAGGCAATCAGCCCCAGCATTTT
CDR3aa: CAAGLGGNQPQHF

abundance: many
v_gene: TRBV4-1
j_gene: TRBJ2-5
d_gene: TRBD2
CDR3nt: TGCGCCAGCAGCCAAGATGCGGGACTAGGGTCAGAGACCCAGTACTTC
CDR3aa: CASSQDAGLGSETQYF

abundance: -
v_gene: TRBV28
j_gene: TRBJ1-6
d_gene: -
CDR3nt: TGTGCCAGCAGCCAGAACAGGGTTAATTCACCCCTCCACTTT
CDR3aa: CASSQNRVNSPLHF

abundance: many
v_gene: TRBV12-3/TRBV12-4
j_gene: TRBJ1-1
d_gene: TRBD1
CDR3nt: TGTGCCAGCAGCCCAGACAGGGGTAGAGGCACTGAAGCTTTCTTT
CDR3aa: CASSPDRGRGTEAFF

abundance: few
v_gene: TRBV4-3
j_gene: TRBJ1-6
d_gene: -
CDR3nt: TGCGCCGGCAGCCTTGGGACCGCCGATAATTCACCCCTCCACTTT
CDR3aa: CAGSLGTADNSPLHF

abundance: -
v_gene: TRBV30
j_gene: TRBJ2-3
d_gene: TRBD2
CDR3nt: TGTGCCTGGAGTGTGGGAAGCGGGGCAGATACGCAGTATTTT
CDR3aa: CAWSVGSGADTQYF

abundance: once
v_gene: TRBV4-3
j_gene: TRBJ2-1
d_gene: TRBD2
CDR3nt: TGCGTCAGCAGCCATTTACGGGGGGATGAGCAGTTCTTC
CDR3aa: CVSSHLRGDEQFF

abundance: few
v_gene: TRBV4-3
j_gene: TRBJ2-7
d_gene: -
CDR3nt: TGCGCCAGCAGCCAAGATAACAGGTTCTACGAGCAGTACTTC
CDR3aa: CASSQDNRFYEQYF

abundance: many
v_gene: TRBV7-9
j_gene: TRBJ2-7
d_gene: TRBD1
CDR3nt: TGTGCCAGCAGCCGGCAGCCCGGGACAGGCTACGAGCAGTACTTC
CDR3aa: CASSRQPGTGYEQYF

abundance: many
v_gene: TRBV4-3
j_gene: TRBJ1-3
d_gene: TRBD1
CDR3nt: TGCGCCAGCAGCCAGTGGACAGGAAGCTCTGGAAACACCATATATTTT
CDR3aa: CASSQWTGSSGNTIYF

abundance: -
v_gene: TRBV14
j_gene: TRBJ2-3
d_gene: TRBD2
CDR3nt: TGTGCCAGCAGCCAAGATAGGGCTAGCGGGGGTCCCACAGATACGCAGTATTTT
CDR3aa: CASSQDRASGGPTDTQYF

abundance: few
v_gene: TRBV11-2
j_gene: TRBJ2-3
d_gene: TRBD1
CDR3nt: TGTGCCAGCAACCTAGGGACAGGGGGCGGTTCAGATACGCAGTATTTT
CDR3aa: CASNLGTGGGSDTQYF

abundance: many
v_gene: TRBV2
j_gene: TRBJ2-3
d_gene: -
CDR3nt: TGTGCCAGCAGTGTCGCGGCTTCCCTAAAAACGATAGGCACAGATACGCAGTATTTT
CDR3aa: CASSVAASLKTIGTDTQYF

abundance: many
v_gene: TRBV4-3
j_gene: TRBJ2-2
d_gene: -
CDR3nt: TGCGCCAGCAGCCAAACCCCAGGGGACACCTGGGGGACCGGGGAGCTGTTTTTT
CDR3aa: CASSQTPGDTWGTGELFF

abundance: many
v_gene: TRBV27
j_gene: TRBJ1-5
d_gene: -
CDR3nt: TGTGCCAGCAGCTTAGGGGGGACCAATCAGCCCCAGCATTTT
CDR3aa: CASSLGGTNQPQHF

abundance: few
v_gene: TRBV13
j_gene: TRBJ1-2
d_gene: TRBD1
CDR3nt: TGTGCCAGCAGCCTGGACAGGGGGTACTATGGCTACACCTTC
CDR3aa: CASSLDRGYYGYTF

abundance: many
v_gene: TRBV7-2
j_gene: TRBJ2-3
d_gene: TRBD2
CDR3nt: TGTGCCAGCAGCTTAGGCGGGGGGCCCGCAGATACGCAGTATTTT
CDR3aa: CASSLGGGPADTQYF

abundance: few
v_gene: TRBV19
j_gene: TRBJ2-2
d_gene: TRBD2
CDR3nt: TGTGCCAGTAATCCGGGACTAGCGACCGGGGAGCTGTTTTTT
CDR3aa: CASNPGLATGELFF

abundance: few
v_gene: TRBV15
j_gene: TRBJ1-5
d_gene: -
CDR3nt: TGTGCCACCAGCAGAGTCGGACACTTGGCCCATCAGCCCCAGCATTTT
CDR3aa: CATSRVGHLAHQPQHF

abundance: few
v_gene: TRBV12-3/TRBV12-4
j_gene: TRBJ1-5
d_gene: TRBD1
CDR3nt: TGTGCCAGCAGTCCCGGGACAGGGCATAGCAATCAGCCCCAGCATTTT
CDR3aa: CASSPGTGHSNQPQHF

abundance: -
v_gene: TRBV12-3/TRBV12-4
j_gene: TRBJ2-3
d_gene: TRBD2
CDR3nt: TGTGCCAGCAGTACCATTCCCCCCCAAAGCGGGGGTAGATCCACAGATACGCAGTATTTT
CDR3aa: CASSTIPPQSGGRSTDTQYF

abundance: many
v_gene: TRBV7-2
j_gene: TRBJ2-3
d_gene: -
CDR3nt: TGTGCCAGCAGCTTATTCGGTGCAGATACGCAGTATTTT
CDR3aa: CASSLFGADTQYF

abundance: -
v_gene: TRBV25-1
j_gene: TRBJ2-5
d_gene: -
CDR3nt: TGTGCCAGCAGTGAATTCGTTTATGGGGAGACCCAGTACTTC
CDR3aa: CASSEFVYGETQYF

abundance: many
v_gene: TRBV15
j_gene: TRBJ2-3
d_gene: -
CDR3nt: TGTGCCACCAGCAGCCTACTAGCCGACGCGGTAGATACGCAGTATTTT
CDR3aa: CATSSLLADAVDTQYF

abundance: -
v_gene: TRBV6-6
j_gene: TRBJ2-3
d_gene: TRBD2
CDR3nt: TGTGCCAGCAGCCGTGGGACTAGCGACACAGATACGCAGTATTTT
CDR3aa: CASSRGTSDTDTQYF

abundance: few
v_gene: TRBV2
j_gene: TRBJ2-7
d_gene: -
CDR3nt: TGTGCCAGCAGTGAAGGAACGGGAGCCTACGAGCAGTACTTC
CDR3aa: CASSEGTGAYEQYF

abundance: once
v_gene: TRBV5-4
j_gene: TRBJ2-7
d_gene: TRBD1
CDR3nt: TGTGCCAGCAGCCCCGGACAGGGGGCGTCCTACGGGCAGTACTTC
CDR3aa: CASSPGQGASYGQYF

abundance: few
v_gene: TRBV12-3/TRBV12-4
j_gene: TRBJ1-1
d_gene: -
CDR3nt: TGTGCCAGCAGTTTAGCCGGGTTTGAAGCTTTCTTT
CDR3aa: CASSLAGFEAFF

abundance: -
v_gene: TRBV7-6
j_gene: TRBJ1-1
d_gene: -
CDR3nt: TGTGCCAGCAGCAAAGCCTCCGGGACACTGAACACTGAAGCTTTCTTT
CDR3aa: CASSKASGTLNTEAFF

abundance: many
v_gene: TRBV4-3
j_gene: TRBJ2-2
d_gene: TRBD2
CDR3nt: TGCGCCAGCAGCGCGGGACTACGTTTTAGCTCTAACACCGGGGAGCTGTTTTTT
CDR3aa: CASSAGLRFSSNTGELFF